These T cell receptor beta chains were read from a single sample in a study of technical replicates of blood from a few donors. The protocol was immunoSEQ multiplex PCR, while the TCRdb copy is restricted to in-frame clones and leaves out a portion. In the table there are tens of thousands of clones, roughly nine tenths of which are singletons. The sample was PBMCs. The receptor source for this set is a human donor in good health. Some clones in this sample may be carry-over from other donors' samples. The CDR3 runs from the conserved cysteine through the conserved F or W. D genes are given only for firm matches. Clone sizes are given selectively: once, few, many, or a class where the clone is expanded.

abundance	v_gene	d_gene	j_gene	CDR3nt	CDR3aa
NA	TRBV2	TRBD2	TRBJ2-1	TGTGCCAGCAGTATGACTAGCAGGAATGAGCAGTTCTTC	CASSMTSRNEQFF
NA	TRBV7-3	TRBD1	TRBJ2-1	TGTGCCAGCAGCTCCCGGGACAGAGGGAATGAGCAGTTCTTC	CASSSRDRGNEQFF
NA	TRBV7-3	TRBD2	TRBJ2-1	TGTGCCAGCAGCACACTAGCGTTCGGTGAGCAGTTCTTC	CASSTLAFGEQFF
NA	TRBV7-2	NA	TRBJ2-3	TGTGCCAGCAGCTTAAGCCGGGTTAGCACAGATACGCAGTATTTT	CASSLSRVSTDTQYF
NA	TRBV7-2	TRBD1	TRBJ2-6	TGTGCCAGCAGCGAAACCTCCGGACAGGGCAGAGCTGGGGCCAACGTCCTGACTTTC	CASSETSGQGRAGANVLTF
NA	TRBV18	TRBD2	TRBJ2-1	TGTGCCAGCTCACCTTTGAATTCTGGCGGGAGCTCCTACAATGAGCAGTTCTTC	CASSPLNSGGSSYNEQFF
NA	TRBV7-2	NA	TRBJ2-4	TGTGCCAGCAGCTTTCGGGGGACAGCCAAAAACATTCAGTACTTC	CASSFRGTAKNIQYF
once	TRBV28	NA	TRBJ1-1	TGTGCCAGCAGTTTATGGGGGGCGGGGAACACTGAAGCTTTCTTT	CASSLWGAGNTEAFF
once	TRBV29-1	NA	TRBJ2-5	TGCAGCGTGCGACAGGTTTGGGAGACCCAGTACTTC	CSVRQVWETQYF
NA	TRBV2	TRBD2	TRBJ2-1	TGTGCCAGCACCTTAAGGCTAGCGGAAGGTAGGCAGTTCTTC	CASTLRLAEGRQFF
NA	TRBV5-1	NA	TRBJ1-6	TGCGCCAGCAGCTTGTACGGACAGTCGACTAATTCACCCCTCCACTTT	CASSLYGQSTNSPLHF
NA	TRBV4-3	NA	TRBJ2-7	TGCGCCAGCAGCCAAGGGCCCGGGACAATGTCCTACGAGCAGTACTTC	CASSQGPGTMSYEQYF
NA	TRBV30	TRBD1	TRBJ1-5	TGTGCCTGGAGTCTGGGGACAGGGGGCCAGCCCCAGCATTTT	CAWSLGTGGQPQHF
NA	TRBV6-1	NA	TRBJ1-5	TGTGCCAGCAGAGGGGATAGCAATCAGCCCCAGCATTTT	CASRGDSNQPQHF
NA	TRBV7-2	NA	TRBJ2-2	TGTGCCAGCAGCCAGCCAGGGGCTGACACCGGGGAGCTGTTTTTT	CASSQPGADTGELFF
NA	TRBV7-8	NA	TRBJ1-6	TGTGCCAGCACCGACTGGGGGGATAATTCACCCCTCCACTTT	CASTDWGDNSPLHF
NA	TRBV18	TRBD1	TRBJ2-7	TGTGCCAGCTCACCTTGGGACAGGGCCCACGAGCAGTACTTC	CASSPWDRAHEQYF
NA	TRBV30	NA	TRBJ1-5	TGTGCCTGGAGTTCGCAGGGCTGGCAGCCCCAGCATTTT	CAWSSQGWQPQHF
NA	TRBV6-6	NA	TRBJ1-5	TGTGCCAGCAGTTACCTCAGTTCCAATCAGCCCCAGCATTTT	CASSYLSSNQPQHF
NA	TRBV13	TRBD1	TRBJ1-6	TGTGCCAGCAGCTTGGGACAGGGTTATTCACCCCTCCACTTT	CASSLGQGYSPLHF
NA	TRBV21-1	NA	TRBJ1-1	TGTGCCAGCAGCAGAAGACCGGGACAGAGCTTGAACACTGAAGCTTTCTTT	CASSRRPGQSLNTEAFF
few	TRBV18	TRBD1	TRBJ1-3	TGTGCCAGCTCACCACCGGTGGGACAGGGTGTCTCTGGAAACACCATATATTTT	CASSPPVGQGVSGNTIYF
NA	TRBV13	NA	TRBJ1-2	TGTGCCAGCAGCTTAGGCCGGACAGTCTATGGCTACACCTTC	CASSLGRTVYGYTF
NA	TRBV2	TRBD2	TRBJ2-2	TGTGCCAGCAGTTCGAGCGGGAGGAACACCGGGGAGCTGTTTTTT	CASSSSGRNTGELFF
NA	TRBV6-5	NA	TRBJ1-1	TGTGCCACCTTAGTTATCAGGGTTTTGAACACTGAAGCTTTCTTT	CATLVIRVLNTEAFF
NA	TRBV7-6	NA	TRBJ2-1	TGTGCCAGCAGCTCCCTGAACAGTAAACACCCCAATGAGCAGTTCTTC	CASSSLNSKHPNEQFF
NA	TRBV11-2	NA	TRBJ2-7	TGTGCCAGCAGGTCACAGAGCCTCTCCTACGAGCAGTACTTC	CASRSQSLSYEQYF
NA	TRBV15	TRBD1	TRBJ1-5	TGTGCCACCAGCAGAGTGTCACAGGGGACTCAGCCCCAGCATTTT	CATSRVSQGTQPQHF
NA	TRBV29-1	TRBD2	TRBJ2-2	TGCAGCGTTGCCCAGCGGGAGTACACCGGGGAGCTGTTTTTT	CSVAQREYTGELFF
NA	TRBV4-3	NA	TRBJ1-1	TGCGCCAGCAGCCAAGCAAGGGGGACTGAAGCTTTCTTT	CASSQARGTEAFF
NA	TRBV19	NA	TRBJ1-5	TGTGCCAGCGATACGCGGGTCTATCAGCCCCAGCATTTT	CASDTRVYQPQHF
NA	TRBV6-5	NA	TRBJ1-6	TGTGCCAGCCGGTTTGGAGGGGACTCACCCCTCCACTTT	CASRFGGDSPLHF
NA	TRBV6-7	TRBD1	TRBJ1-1	TGTGCCAGCAGCGGGGACAGGGAAAACACTGAAGCTTTCTTT	CASSGDRENTEAFF
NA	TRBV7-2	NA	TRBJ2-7	TGTGCCAGCAGCTTCGCAGAGGCCTACGAGCAGTACTTC	CASSFAEAYEQYF
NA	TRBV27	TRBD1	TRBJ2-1	TGTGCCAGCAGTTTCGTTCAGGGGGTCTACAATGAGCAGTTCTTC	CASSFVQGVYNEQFF
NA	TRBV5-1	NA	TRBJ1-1	TGCGCCAGCAGCCTAGGGGGTTCTATGCACACTGAAGCTTTCTTT	CASSLGGSMHTEAFF
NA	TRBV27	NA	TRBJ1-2	TGTGCCAGCAGGCGGGGACCCAACTATGGCTACACCTTC	CASRRGPNYGYTF
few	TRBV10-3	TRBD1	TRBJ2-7	TGTGCCATCGGGAGTGACGGGACAGGGCAGTACTTC	CAIGSDGTGQYF
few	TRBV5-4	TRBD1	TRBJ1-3	TGTGCCAGCAGCTCGGGACAGCTTGGAAACACCATATATTTT	CASSSGQLGNTIYF